Presented here are 5 T cell receptor beta chains from one specimen sequenced in a study of cytomegalovirus exposure and HLA in healthy donors. The PCR had 60 Vbeta and 13 Jbeta primers. TCRdb's table, derived via immunoSEQ multiplex PCR, lists solely in-frame clones and lacks some. The repertoire holds under 150,000 clones, with approximately 79% as singletons. Sequencing was performed on PBMCs. The origin of the receptors is a woman in her forties or fifties in good health and CMV-seropositive.

This chain uses TRBV6-5 with TRBJ2-2; 7 bases align to TRBD1. J gave up 1 base and V 4 bases, and 6 bases lay outside the gene matches. The CDR3 is 16 residues long. Germline lookup yields CDR1 MNHEY and CDR2 SVGAGI. The DNA for the CDR3 is TGTGCCAGCAGTTCCCTCGACAGGGTGAACACCGGGGAGCTGTTTTTT. Translated: CASSSLDRVNTGELFF.

V usage is TRBV9 and J usage is TRBJ1-2, with TRBD1 matching 10 bases. Germline loops: CDR1 SGDLS, CDR2 YYNGEE. The CDR3 runs to 14 residues. The trim removed 4 bases at V and 8 bases at J, leaving 8 bases unmatched. CDR3 residues: CASSPGQGLSGYTF. The CDR3 nucleotides read TGTGCCAGCAGCCCGGGACAGGGGTTGAGCGGCTACACCTTC.

The sample holds a few counts of this clone. The CDR3 region is CASSPGGYSETQYF. The CDR3 DNA reads TGTGCCAGCAGCCCAGGGGGCTATTCGGAGACCCAGTACTTC. This chain joins TRBV7-2 and TRBJ2-5; 8 bases agree with TRBD1. CDR3 size: 14 residues. Germline assignment: CDR1 SGHTA and CDR2 FQGNSA. Trimming cost V 5 bases and J 5 bases; bases outside gene matches: 7.

The chain couples TRBV5-1 to TRBJ2-2, with 9 bases aligning to TRBD1. V shed 3 bases, J shed 3 bases, and the junction held 6 bases outside the gene matches. The CDR3 is made up of 16 amino acids. CDR1 SGHRS and CDR2 YFSETQ come from the germline V gene. The CDR3 loop is CASSSPDRGHTGELFF. The CDR3 region has the DNA TGCGCCAGCAGCTCCCCGGACAGGGGTCACACCGGGGAGCTGTTTTTT.

In its sample, this clone was seen a few times. This chain joins TRBV21-1 and TRBJ1-3; TRBD1, as called in the table, went unchecked against the DNA. TRBV21-1 is deemed a pseudogene. This CDR3 region has 15 residues. The CDR3 bases are TGTGCCAGCAGCAGGACAGGGCGCGGGATCGACACCATATATTTT. Encoded protein: CASSRTGRGIDTIYF.